The 10 T cell receptor beta chains reported below all come from one sample, sequenced in a study of T cells in Graves' hyperthyroidism and ophthalmopathy (dated by TCRdb to the late 2010s). Preparation of the library involved multiplex PCR. These reads were obtained on an Illumina HiSeq 2000. Amplification of TCR beta CDR3 regions was carried out from RNA transcripts. The TCR CDR3 was subjected to a first round of RT-PCR using the HTBI primer set and the Qiagen OneStep RT-PCR kit. TCRdb trimmed the raw reads at Q25, called clones with MiXCR and kept productive beta chains. Each entry merges the rows of one CDR3 protein and shows their most common DNA and genes. Counted in this sample were hundreds of thousands of distinct CDR3 sequences; less than 25% of them appeared once. The ten largest clones take up under 35% of the sample. The material sequenced was blood. The origin of the receptors is a man under 40 with Graves' ophthalmopathy.

There are a few counts of this clonotype. This chain joins TRBV20-1 and TRBJ1-6; 9 positions agree with TRBD1. There are 15 residues in the CDR3. J was trimmed by 10 bases and V by 2 bases; bases with no gene match: 9. CDR1 is DFQATT, CDR2 SNEGSKA, per germline (reference sequence). In DNA form, the CDR3 reads TGCAGTGCTAGAAAGCCGGGACAGGGAGCCTCACCCCTCCACTTT. As protein: CSARKPGQGASPLHF.

With respect to this clonotype: This may arise from a read error, as a much more abundant clone is one base away. The chain carries TRBV2 and TRBJ2-5, with 9 bases identical to TRBD1. In germline, CDR1 is SNHLY, CDR2 FYNNEI. With 8 bases clipped from V and 5 bases from J, the junction kept 3 bases outside the gene matches. This CDR3 is built from 12 residues. CDR3 amino acids: CASGQGRETQYF. DNA for the CDR3: TGTGCCAGCGGACAGGGGCGCGAGACCCAGTACTTC.

The chain recombines TRBV13 with TRBJ2-1, with 7 nucleotides matching TRBD2. The V gene end was trimmed by 4 bases and the J gene end by 1 base; junction bases not matched to a gene: 13. The V gene's germline CDR1 is PRHDT and CDR2 FYEKMQ (reference sequence). The CDR3 sequence is 18 residues long. The CDR3, as DNA: TGTGCCAGCAGCTCCCGCCCTGTAGCGGGTTTTTCCTACAATGAGCAGTTCTTC. It codes for CASSSRPVAGFSYNEQFF. Together with reference TRBV13 and TRBJ2-1, the CDR3 gives the full variable domain: AAGVIQSPRHLIKEKRETATLKCYPIPRHDTVYWYQQGPGQDPQFLISFYEKMQSDKGSIPDRFSAQQFSDYHSELNMSSLELGDSALYFCASSSRPVAGFSYNEQFFGPGTRLTVL.

The chain carries TRBV20-1 and TRBJ2-7; 11 nucleotides line up with TRBD2. The CDR3 has 14 residues. Trimming removed 0 bases from V and 5 bases from J; junction bases left unmatched: 3. From germline, CDR1 is DFQATT and CDR2 SNEGSKA (reference sequence). The chain's CDR3 is CSARDIAGGDEQYF. CDR3 DNA: TGCAGTGCTAGAGATATAGCGGGAGGGGACGAGCAGTACTTC.

This clonotype has a handful of counts. The V call is TRBV19, the J call TRBJ1-5; D unresolved. The CDR3 has 14 amino acids. The germline V and J ends were trimmed by 3 bases and 1 base, with 7 bases remaining between them. Per the germline V gene, CDR1 is LNHDA and CDR2 is SQIVND (reference sequence). The CDR3 DNA sequence: TGTGCCAGTAGTATGAGGCAGAGCAATCAGCCCCAGCATTTT. It codes for CASSMRQSNQPQHF.

This clonotype was picked up a small number of times. The V gene is TRBV7-8, the J gene TRBJ2-7; 11 bases align to TRBD2. V shed 6 bases and J 9 bases; nucleotides not matched to a gene: 13. The CDR3 is 15 residues long. The germline V gene encodes CDR1 SGHVS and CDR2 FQNEAQ. The CDR3 nucleotides are TGTGCCAGCAGTATCGGGACTAGCGGTACCTCGGGGCAGTACTTC. This gives the protein CASSIGTSGTSGQYF.

This clonotype was seen a few times. The chain recombines TRBV28 with TRBJ2-7, with 9 bases identical to TRBD1. CDR3 size: 15 residues. The germline V gene has CDR1 MDHEN and CDR2 SYDVKM. Unmatched junction bases numbered 10, after V lost 6 bases and J lost 4 bases. The CDR3 DNA follows: TGTGCCAGCAGAGTTGGACAGGGGCTAATGTACGAGCAGTACTTC. Encoded protein: CASRVGQGLMYEQYF.

This clonotype was found many times. J is TRBJ1-4 and V is TRBV5-1; maybe TRBD1 (5 bases). Germline V gene sequence: CDR1 SGHRS, CDR2 YFSETQ. The CDR3 is 15 residues long. Trimming took off 4 bases at V and 6 bases at J, with 16 bases between the two ends. CDR3 sequence: CASSQSGTPDEKLFF. The CDR3 DNA is TGCGCCAGCAGCCAATCCGGGACTCCCGATGAAAAACTGTTTTTT.

CDR3 nucleotides: TGTGCCAGCAGCTCTCCACTAGCGGGAGGAGGACGGTCGGCCTACGAGCAGTACTTC. Encoded protein: CASSSPLAGGGRSAYEQYF. The V call is TRBV7-8, the J call TRBJ2-7; 12 bases fit TRBD2. The CDR3 runs 19 residues. V gave up 4 bases and J gave up 2 bases; unmatched junction bases: 15. Germline-derived CDR1 and CDR2 are SGHVS and FQNEAQ.

This clonotype has just a few counts. The rearrangement joins TRBV5-1 to TRBJ2-4, with 7 bases matching TRBD1. This CDR3 has 17 amino acids. Germline V gives CDR1 SGHRS, CDR2 YFSETQ. The trim removed 4 bases at V and 1 base at J, leaving 11 bases unmatched. This CDR3 reads CASSPVTGVSAKNIQYF. In DNA form, the CDR3 reads TGCGCCAGCAGCCCCGTCACAGGGGTTTCGGCCAAAAACATTCAGTACTTC.